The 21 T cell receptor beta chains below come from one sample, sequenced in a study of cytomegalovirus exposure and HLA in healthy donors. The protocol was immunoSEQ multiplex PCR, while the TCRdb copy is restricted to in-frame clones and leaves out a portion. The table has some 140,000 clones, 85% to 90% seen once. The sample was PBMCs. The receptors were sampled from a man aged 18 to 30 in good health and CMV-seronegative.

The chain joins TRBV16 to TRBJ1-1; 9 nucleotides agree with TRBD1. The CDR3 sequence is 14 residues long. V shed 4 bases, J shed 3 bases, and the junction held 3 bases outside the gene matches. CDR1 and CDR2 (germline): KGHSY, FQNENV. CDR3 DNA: TGTGCCAGCAGCCCACAGGGGGCGGACACTGAAGCTTTCTTT. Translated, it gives CASSPQGADTEAFF. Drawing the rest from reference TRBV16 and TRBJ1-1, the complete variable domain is GEEVAQTPKHLVRGEGQKAKLYCAPIKGHSYVFWYQQVLKNEFKFLISFQNENVFDETGMPKERFSAKCLPNSPCSLEIQATKLEDSAVYFCASSPQGADTEAFFGQGTRLTVV.

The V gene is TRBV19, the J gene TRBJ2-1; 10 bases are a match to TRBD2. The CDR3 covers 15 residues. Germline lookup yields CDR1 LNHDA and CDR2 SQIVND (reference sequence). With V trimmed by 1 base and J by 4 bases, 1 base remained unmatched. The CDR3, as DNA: TGTGCCAGTAGTATAGTACTAGCGGGGTACAATGAGCAGTTCTTC. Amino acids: CASSIVLAGYNEQFF.

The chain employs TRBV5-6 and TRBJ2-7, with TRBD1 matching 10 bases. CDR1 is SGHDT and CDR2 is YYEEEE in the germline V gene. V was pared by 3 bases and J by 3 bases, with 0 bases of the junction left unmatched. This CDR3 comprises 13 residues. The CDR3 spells CASSWDRGYEQYF. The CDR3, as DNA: TGTGCCAGCAGCTGGGACAGGGGCTACGAGCAGTACTTC. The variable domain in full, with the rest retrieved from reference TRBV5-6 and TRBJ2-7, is DAGVTQSPTHLIKTRGQQVTLRCSPKSGHDTVSWYQQALGQGPQFIFQYYEEEERQRGNFPDRFSGHQFPNYSSELNVNALLLGDSALYLCASSWDRGYEQYFGPGTRLTVT.

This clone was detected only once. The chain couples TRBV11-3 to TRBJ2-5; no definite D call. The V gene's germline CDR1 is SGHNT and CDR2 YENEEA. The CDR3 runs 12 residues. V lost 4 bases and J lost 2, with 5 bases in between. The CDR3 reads CASSSRQETQYF. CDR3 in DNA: TGTGCCAGCAGCTCGAGACAAGAGACCCAGTACTTC.

CDR3 loop: CASSLFDRVREKLFF. CDR3 nucleotide sequence: TGTGCCAGCAGTTTATTTGACAGGGTACGGGAAAAACTGTTTTTT. V gene TRBV28 combines with J gene TRBJ1-4; 7 bases agree with TRBD1. V was pared by 1 base and J by 8 bases, with 7 bases of the junction left unmatched. The CDR3 consists of 15 residues. In germline, CDR1 is MDHEN, CDR2 SYDVKM.

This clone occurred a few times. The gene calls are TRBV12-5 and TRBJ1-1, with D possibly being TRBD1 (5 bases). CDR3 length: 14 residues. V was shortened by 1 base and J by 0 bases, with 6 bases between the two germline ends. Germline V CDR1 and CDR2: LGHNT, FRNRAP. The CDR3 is CASGLGRVNTEAFF. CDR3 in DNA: TGTGCTAGTGGTTTGGGCAGGGTGAACACTGAAGCTTTCTTT.

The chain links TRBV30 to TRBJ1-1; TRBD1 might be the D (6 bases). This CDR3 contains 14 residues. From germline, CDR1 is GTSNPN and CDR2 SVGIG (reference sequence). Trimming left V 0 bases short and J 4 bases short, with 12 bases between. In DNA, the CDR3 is TGTGCCTGGAGTGTAAACAGGGCATTCACTGAAGCTTTCTTT. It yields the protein CAWSVNRAFTEAFF.

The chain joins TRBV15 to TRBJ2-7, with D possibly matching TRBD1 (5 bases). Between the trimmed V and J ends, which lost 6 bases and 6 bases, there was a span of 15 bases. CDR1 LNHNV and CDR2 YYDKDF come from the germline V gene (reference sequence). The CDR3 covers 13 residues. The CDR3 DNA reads TGTGCCACCAGACCAGCCGACAGAGGCGAGCAGTACTTC. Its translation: CATRPADRGEQYF.

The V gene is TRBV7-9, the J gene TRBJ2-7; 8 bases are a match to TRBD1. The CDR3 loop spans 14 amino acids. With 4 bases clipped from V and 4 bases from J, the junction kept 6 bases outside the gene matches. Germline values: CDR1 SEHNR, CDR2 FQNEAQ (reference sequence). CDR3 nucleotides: TGTGCCAGCAGCTACGGACAGGGTGGGTACGAGCAGTACTTC. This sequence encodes CASSYGQGGYEQYF.

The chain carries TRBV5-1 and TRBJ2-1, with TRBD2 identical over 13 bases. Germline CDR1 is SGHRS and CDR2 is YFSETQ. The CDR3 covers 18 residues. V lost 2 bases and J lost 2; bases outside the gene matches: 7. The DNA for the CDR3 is TGCGCCAGCAGCTTACTAGCGGGGGGGCCGCGAGCCTACAATGAGCAGTTCTTC. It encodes CASSLLAGGPRAYNEQFF.

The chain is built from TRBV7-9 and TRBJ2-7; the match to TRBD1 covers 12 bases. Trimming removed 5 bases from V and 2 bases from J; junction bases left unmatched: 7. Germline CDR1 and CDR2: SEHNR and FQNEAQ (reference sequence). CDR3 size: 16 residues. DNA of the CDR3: TGTGCCAGCAGCGCAACCCGGGACAGGGGGCCCTACGAGCAGTACTTC. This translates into CASSATRDRGPYEQYF.

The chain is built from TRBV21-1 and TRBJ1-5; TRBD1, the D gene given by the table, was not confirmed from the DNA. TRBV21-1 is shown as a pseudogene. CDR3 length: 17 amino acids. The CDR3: CASSKLGQADSNQPQHF. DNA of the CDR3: TGTGCCAGCAGCAAACTTGGACAGGCGGATAGCAATCAGCCCCAGCATTTT.

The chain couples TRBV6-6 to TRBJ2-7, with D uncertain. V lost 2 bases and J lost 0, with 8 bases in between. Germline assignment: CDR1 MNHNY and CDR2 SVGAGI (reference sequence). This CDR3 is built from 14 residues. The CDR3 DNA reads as TGTGCCAGCAGTTACCTTGAGAGCTCCTACGAGCAGTACTTC. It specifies CASSYLESSYEQYF.

CDR3 nucleotides: TGTGCCACTTCCGGCGGCGGTACGCAGTATTTT. Protein sequence: CATSGGGTQYF. V gene TRBV27 combines with J gene TRBJ2-3; D is uncertain. Germline V CDR1 and CDR2: MNHEY, SMNVEV (reference sequence). The CDR3 consists of 11 residues. Trimming removed 10 bases from V and 8 bases from J, with 13 bases in between.

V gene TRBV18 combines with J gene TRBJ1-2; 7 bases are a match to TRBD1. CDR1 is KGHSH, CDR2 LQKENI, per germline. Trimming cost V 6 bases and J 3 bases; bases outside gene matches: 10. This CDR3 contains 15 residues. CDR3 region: CASSPGQVRHYGYTF. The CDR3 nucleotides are TGTGCCAGCTCTCCAGGACAGGTCAGGCACTATGGCTACACCTTC.

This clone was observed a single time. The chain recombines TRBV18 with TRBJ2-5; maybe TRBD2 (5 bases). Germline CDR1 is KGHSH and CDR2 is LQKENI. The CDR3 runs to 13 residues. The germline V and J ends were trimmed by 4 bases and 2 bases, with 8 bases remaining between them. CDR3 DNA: TGTGCCAGCTCACGCGGGCGGCAAGAGACCCAGTACTTC. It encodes CASSRGRQETQYF.

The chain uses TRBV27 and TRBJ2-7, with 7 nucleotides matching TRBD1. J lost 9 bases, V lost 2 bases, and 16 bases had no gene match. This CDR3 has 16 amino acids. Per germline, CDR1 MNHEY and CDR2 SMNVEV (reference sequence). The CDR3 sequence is CASSLVLAQGVGGQYF. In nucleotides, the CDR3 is TGTGCCAGCAGTTTAGTCCTGGCCCAGGGGGTTGGAGGGCAGTACTTC.

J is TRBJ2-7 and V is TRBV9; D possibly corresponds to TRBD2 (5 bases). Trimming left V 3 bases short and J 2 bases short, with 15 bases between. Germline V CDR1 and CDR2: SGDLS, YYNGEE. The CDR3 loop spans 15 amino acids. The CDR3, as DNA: TGTGCCAGCAGCGCTAGAGACTATACAGCCTACGAGCAGTACTTC. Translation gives CASSARDYTAYEQYF.

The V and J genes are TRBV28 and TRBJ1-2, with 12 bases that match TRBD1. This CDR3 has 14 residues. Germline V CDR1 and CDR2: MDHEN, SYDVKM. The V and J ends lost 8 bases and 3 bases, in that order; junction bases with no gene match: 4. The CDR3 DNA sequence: TGTGCCAGCGCGGGACAGGGGGCGGACTATGGCTACACCTTC. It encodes CASAGQGADYGYTF.

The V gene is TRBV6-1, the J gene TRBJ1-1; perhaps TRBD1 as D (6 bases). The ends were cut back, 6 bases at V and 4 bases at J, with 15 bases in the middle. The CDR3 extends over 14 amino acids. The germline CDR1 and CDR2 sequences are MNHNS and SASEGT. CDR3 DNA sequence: TGTGCCAGCAGCCCCACAGGGTGGGGCACTGAAGCTTTCTTT. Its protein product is CASSPTGWGTEAFF.

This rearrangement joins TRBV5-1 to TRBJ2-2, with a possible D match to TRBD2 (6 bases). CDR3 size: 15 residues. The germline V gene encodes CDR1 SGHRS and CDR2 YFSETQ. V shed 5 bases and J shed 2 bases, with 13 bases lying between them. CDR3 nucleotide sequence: TGCGCCAGCAGTCCGGGAGCCCCCAACACCGGGGAGCTGTTTTTT. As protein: CASSPGAPNTGELFF.